This record concerns one TCR beta chain sequence. The antigen remains unidentified. The data belong to a study of T cells in localized non-small cell lung cancer. Measured with immunoSEQ multiplex PCR; TCRdb has only the in-frame clones, and not every one. The sample lists tens of thousands of clones, just under 85% occurring once. Germline trimming cut 4 bases from V and 0 bases from J; bases unmatched to any gene: 4. CDR1 LNHDA and CDR2 SQIVND come from the germline V gene (reference sequence). This CDR3 is built from 15 residues. Whole-study results and caveats: Appearing in adjacent lung were a median roughly 57 of the top 100 tumor clones.

The V gene is TRBV19, the J gene TRBJ1-1; 8 bases agree with TRBD1. Sequencing used peripheral blood, obtained before any cancer treatment. This TCR came from a female donor older than 55 with stage I lung adenocarcinoma. The CDR3 DNA reads as TGTGCCAGTAGTACCCGGACAGGGTTGAACACTGAAGCTTTCTTT. This gives the protein CASSTRTGLNTEAFF. The full variable domain, its missing parts supplied by reference TRBV19 and TRBJ1-1, is DGGITQSPKYLFRKEGQNVTLSCEQNLNHDAMYWYRQDPGQGLRLIYYSQIVNDFQKGDIAEGYSVSREKKESFPLTVTSAQKNPTAFYLCASSTRTGLNTEAFFGQGTRLTVV.